This TCR beta chain originates from a study of blood T cells in healthy people across ages. Findings of the study overall: As age increased, TCR beta diversity per million T cells fell in a roughly linear fashion.

The CDR3 totals 13 residues. Looked up from germline, CDR1 is SGHRS and CDR2 is YFSETQ. With 4 bases removed from V and 8 bases from J, the gap between germline ends came to 15 bases. Worth noting for this clonotype: Antigen unknown.

It was with a sample-barcoded 5' primer and a J-beta primer mix that a second PCR of about 6 to 12 cycles was run. One entry per CDR3 protein results from TCRdb running MiXCR on the 5' RACE reads. The table shows approximately 1.5 million distinct CDR3 sequences, with around 40% occurring only once. Sequencing input: blood. The receptor was isolated from a young woman in good health. This rearrangement joins TRBV5-1 to TRBJ1-1; D is uncertain. The CDR3 here is CASSLNTGPEAFF. In DNA form, the CDR3 reads TGCGCCAGCAGCCTTAATACGGGCCCCGAAGCTTTCTTT.